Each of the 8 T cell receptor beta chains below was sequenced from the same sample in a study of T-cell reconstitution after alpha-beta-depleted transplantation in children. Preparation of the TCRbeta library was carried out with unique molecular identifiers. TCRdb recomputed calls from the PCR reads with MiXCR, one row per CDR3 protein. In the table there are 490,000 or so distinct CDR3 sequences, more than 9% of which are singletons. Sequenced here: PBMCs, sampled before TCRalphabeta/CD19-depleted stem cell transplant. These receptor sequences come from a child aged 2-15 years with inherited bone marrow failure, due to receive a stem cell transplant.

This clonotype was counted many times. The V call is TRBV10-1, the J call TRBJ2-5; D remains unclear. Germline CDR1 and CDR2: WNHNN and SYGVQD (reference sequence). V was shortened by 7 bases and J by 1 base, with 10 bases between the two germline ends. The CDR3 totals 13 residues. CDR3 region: CASIFGSQETQYF. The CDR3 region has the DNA TGCGCCAGCATATTCGGCAGCCAAGAGACCCAGTACTTC.

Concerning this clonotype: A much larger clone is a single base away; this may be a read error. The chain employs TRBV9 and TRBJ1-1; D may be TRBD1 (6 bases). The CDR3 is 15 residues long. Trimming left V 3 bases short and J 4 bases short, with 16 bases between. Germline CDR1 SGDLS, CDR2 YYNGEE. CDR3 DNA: TGTGCCAGCAGCGAGTGGGACACTGAGAGCACTGAAGCTTTCTTT. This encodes CASSEWDTESTEAFF.

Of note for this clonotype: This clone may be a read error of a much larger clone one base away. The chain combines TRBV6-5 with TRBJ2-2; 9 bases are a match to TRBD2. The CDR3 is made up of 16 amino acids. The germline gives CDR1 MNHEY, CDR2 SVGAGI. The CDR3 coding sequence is TGTGACAGCAGTTACGGACTAGCGCCGAACACCGGGGAGCTGTTTTTT. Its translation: CDSSYGLAPNTGELFF.

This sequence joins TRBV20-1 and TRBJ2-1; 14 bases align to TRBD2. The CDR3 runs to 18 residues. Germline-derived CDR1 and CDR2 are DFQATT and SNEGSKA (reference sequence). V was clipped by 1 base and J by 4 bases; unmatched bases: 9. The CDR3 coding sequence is TGCAGTGCTAGAGTGAGACTAGCGGGAGGGCCGGGGTACAATGAGCAGTTCTTC. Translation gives CSARVRLAGGPGYNEQFF.

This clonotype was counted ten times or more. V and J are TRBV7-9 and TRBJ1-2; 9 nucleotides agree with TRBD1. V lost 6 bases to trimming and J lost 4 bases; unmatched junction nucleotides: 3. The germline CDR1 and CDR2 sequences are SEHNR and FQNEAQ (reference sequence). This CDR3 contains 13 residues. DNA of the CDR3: TGTGCCAGCAGAAACAGGGGGCCCTATGGCTACACCTTC. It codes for CASRNRGPYGYTF.

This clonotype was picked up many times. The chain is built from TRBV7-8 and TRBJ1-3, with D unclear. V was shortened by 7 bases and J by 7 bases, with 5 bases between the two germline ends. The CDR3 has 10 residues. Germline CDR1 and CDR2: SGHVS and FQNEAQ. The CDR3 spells CASTGNTIYF. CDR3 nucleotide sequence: TGTGCCAGCACGGGGAACACCATATATTTT.

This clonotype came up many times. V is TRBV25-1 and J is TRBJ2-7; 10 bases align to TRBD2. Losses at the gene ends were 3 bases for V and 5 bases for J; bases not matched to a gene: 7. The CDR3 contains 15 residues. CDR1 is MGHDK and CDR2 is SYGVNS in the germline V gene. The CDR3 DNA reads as TGTGCCAGCAGTGACCGGGCTAGCGGGAGCCACGAGCAGTACTTC. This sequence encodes CASSDRASGSHEQYF.

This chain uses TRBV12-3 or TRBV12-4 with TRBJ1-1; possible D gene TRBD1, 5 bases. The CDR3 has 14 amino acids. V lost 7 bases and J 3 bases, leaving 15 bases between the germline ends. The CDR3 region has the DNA TGTGCCAGCAACTGGGTCGGGACTGACACTGAAGCTTTCTTT. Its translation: CASNWVGTDTEAFF.